The 21 T cell receptor beta chains reported below all come from one sample, sequenced in a study of T-cell reconstitution after alpha-beta-depleted transplantation in children. Unique molecular identifiers featured in how the TCRbeta library was prepared. TCRdb used MiXCR to reprocess the PCR reads, holding one entry per CDR3 protein. In the table there are 500,000 or so distinct CDR3 sequences, approximately 32% of which are singletons. The source was PBMCs from the stem cell graft donor, collected from the stem cell graft. Source of these receptors: a human donor who donated a stem cell graft to a child with aplastic anemia.

This rearrangement joins TRBV2 to TRBJ2-5, with 7 positions matching TRBD2. V was clipped by 4 bases and J by 2 bases; unmatched bases: 10. The CDR3 runs to 16 residues. Per germline, CDR1 SNHLY and CDR2 FYNNEI. CDR3 DNA sequence: TGTGCCAGCAGTGGGGGGGGACGGACTACTCAAGAGACCCAGTACTTC. This codes for CASSGGGRTTQETQYF.

This clonotype was detected only once. V gene TRBV12-3 or TRBV12-4 combines with J gene TRBJ2-7; TRBD1 matches at 7 bases. The CDR3 spans 15 residues. The V and J ends lost 6 bases and 2 bases, in that order; junction bases with no gene match: 10. CDR3 protein: CASSPRQGGPYEQYF. In nucleotides, the CDR3 is TGTGCCAGCAGCCCTAGACAGGGCGGCCCCTACGAGCAGTACTTC.

This chain links TRBV7-2 with TRBJ2-1; D is perhaps TRBD2 (6 bases). The germline CDR1 and CDR2 sequences are SGHTA and FQGNSA. V was clipped by 1 base and J by 6 bases, with 10 bases between them. The CDR3 loop spans 14 amino acids. The DNA of the CDR3 is TGTGCCAGCAGCTTAGGGGGGGAATGCAATGAGCAGTTCTTC. It specifies CASSLGGECNEQFF.

A few counts support this clonotype. This chain connects TRBV20-1 to TRBJ1-5, with a possible D match to TRBD1 (6 bases). CDR3 length: 15 residues. V was cut by 6 bases and J by 6 bases, with 21 bases left in between. In germline, CDR1 is DFQATT, CDR2 SNEGSKA (reference sequence). The CDR3 nucleotides are TGCAGTGCCCGCAGGCGGGCAGGGGTTAGTCAGCCCCAGCATTTT. This sequence encodes CSARRRAGVSQPQHF.

This clonotype was counted between two and nine times. This chain joins TRBV28 and TRBJ2-7; 13 nucleotides line up with TRBD2. The junction had 11 bases not matched to a gene; V was cut back by 2 bases and J by 4 bases. There are 18 residues in the CDR3. Germline V CDR1 and CDR2: MDHEN, SYDVKM. The CDR3 DNA sequence: TGTGCCAGCAGTTTAGTGGTAACTAGCGGGAGGGTTACTTACGAGCAGTACTTC. This translates into CASSLVVTSGRVTYEQYF. Full variable domain (rest looked up from reference TRBV28 and TRBJ2-7): DVKVTQSSRYLVKRTGEKVFLECVQDMDHENMFWYRQDPGLGLRLIYFSYDVKMKEKGDIPEGYSVSREKKERFSLILESASTNQTSMYLCASSLVVTSGRVTYEQYFGPGTRLTVT.

The V call is TRBV18, the J call TRBJ2-3; perhaps TRBD2 as D (6 bases). V lost 6 bases, J lost 2 bases, and 9 bases lay in between. The CDR3 consists of 13 residues. The V gene's germline CDR1 is KGHSH and CDR2 LQKENI. The CDR3 reads CASSAGPTDTQYF. The CDR3 nucleotides are TGTGCCAGCTCCGCGGGACCCACAGATACGCAGTATTTT.

The J gene is TRBJ2-7, the V gene TRBV4-1; D may be TRBD1 (5 bases). Trimming took off 0 bases at V and 3 bases at J, with 6 bases between the two ends. This CDR3 has 13 amino acids. From germline, CDR1 is MGHRA and CDR2 YSYEKL. The DNA of the CDR3 is TGCGCCAGCAGCCAAGAAACAGGCTACGAGCAGTACGTC. Its translation is CASSQETGYEQYV.

The chain has TRBV15 and TRBJ2-4; the match to TRBD1 covers 9 bases. CDR3 size: 14 residues. Germline V gene data show CDR1 as LNHNV and CDR2 as YYDKDF (reference sequence). J lost 0 bases, V lost 9 bases, and 3 bases had no gene match. CDR3 DNA sequence: TGTGCCACTCAGGACAGGGGAGCCAAAAACATTCAGTACTTC. Amino acid sequence: CATQDRGAKNIQYF. Combining the CDR3 with reference TRBV15 and TRBJ2-4 gives the whole variable domain DAMVIQNPRYQVTQFGKPVTLSCSQTLNHNVMYWYQQKSSQAPKLLFHYYDKDFNNEADTPDNFQSRRPNTSFCFLDIRSPGLGDTAMYLCATQDRGAKNIQYFGAGTRLSVL.

The chain couples TRBV19 to TRBJ1-2; D is ambiguous. Germline V gene sequence: CDR1 LNHDA, CDR2 SQIVND (reference sequence). The V end was cut by 9 bases, the J end by 1 base, with 18 bases between. This CDR3 region has 15 residues. The CDR3 DNA follows: TGTGCCAGCCGCCTATACAGCGGCAGTAACTATGGCTACACCTTC. The encoded protein is CASRLYSGSNYGYTF.

This clonotype was observed a handful of times. This chain links TRBV7-9 with TRBJ2-5; D call uncertain. CDR1 is SEHNR, CDR2 FQNEAQ, per germline (reference sequence). The length of the CDR3 is 14 residues. V was trimmed by 2 bases and J by 0 bases, leaving 7 bases between them. CDR3 nucleotide sequence: TGTGCCAGCAGCTTATTCACGAACCAAGAGACCCAGTACTTC. It is translated as CASSLFTNQETQYF.

The V call is TRBV6-2 or TRBV6-3, the J call TRBJ2-2; a possible D gene is TRBD2 (6 bases). The germline V and J ends were trimmed by 4 bases and 2 bases, with 14 bases remaining between them. The CDR3 sequence is 16 residues long. Germline V gene sequence: CDR1 MNHEY, CDR2 SVGEGT. This CDR3 is CASSSSKLANTGELFF. Written as DNA, the CDR3 is TGTGCCAGCAGTTCCTCAAAACTAGCAAACACCGGGGAGCTGTTTTTT.

The J gene is TRBJ2-1, the V gene TRBV20-1; 7 bases line up with TRBD2. CDR3 length: 13 residues. V gave up 3 bases and J gave up 5 bases; unmatched junction bases: 4. Germline-derived CDR1 and CDR2 are DFQATT and SNEGSKA (reference sequence). The CDR3, as DNA: TGCAGTGCTAGTAGCGGGTCAGACAATGAGCAGTTCTTC. Its protein product is CSASSGSDNEQFF.

This chain links TRBV4-3 with TRBJ2-1, with D possibly matching TRBD2 (5 bases). This CDR3 contains 15 residues. Germline V gene sequence: CDR1 LGHNA, CDR2 YSLEER. V was pared by 1 base and J by 10 bases, with 17 bases between. The chain's CDR3 is CASSQGRAAGAEQFF. CDR3 bases: TGCGCCAGCAGCCAAGGGCGGGCCGCCGGAGCGGAGCAGTTCTTC.

The V call is TRBV18, the J call TRBJ1-2; D is uncertain. Trimming removed 0 bases at V and 2 bases at J, with 10 bases between. The germline gives CDR1 KGHSH, CDR2 LQKENI. The CDR3 sequence is 15 residues long. CDR3 sequence (DNA): TGTGCCAGCTCACCACCTGGGATGGGGAACTATGGCTACACCTTC. It codes for CASSPPGMGNYGYTF.

The rearrangement uses TRBV27 and TRBJ2-7; D gene unclear. There are 14 residues in the CDR3. Between the trimmed V and J ends, which lost 3 bases and 3 bases, there was a span of 12 bases. Germline CDR1 is MNHEY and CDR2 is SMNVEV (reference sequence). CDR3 region: CASSFTRGLYEQYF. The CDR3 DNA sequence: TGTGCCAGCAGTTTTACTCGCGGTCTCTACGAGCAGTACTTC.

The J gene is TRBJ2-2, the V gene TRBV7-2; no reliable D call. Between the trimmed V and J ends, which lost 1 base and 4 bases, there was a span of 10 bases. The CDR3 is 15 residues long. The germline V gene encodes CDR1 SGHTA and CDR2 FQGNSA. The CDR3 bases are TGTGCCAGCAGCTTAGTAGGGCTCGGCACCGGGGAGCTGTTTTTT. Protein: CASSLVGLGTGELFF.

This clonotype was detected a few times. The chain is built from TRBV10-1 and TRBJ2-1; D not resolved. Deletions cut 0 bases from V and 0 bases from J, with 9 bases between. This CDR3 has 16 residues. The germline V gene encodes CDR1 WNHNN and CDR2 SYGVQD (reference sequence). CDR3 protein: CASSESFESSYNEQFF. CDR3 in DNA: TGCGCCAGCAGTGAGTCTTTTGAGAGCTCCTACAATGAGCAGTTCTTC.

The sample holds many counts of this clonotype. V usage is TRBV4-3 and J usage is TRBJ2-2, with 13 bases lining up with TRBD2. This CDR3 is built from 20 residues. The germline V gene has CDR1 LGHNA and CDR2 YSLEER. V was clipped by 4 bases and J by 7 bases; unmatched bases: 18. The CDR3 spells CASSLARGTSGVGIDGELFF. CDR3 DNA: TGCGCCAGCAGCCTCGCGCGTGGGACTAGCGGGGTGGGGATTGACGGGGAGCTGTTTTTT.

This clonotype was seen ten or more times. The CDR3: CASSGQGTEAFF. In DNA form, the CDR3 reads TGCGCCAGCAGCGGGCAGGGTACTGAAGCTTTCTTT. The V call is TRBV5-1, the J call TRBJ1-1; D is perhaps TRBD1 (5 bases). CDR1 SGHRS and CDR2 YFSETQ come from the germline V gene. The V end lost 4 bases, the J end lost 5 bases, and 9 bases lay between the germline ends. CDR3 length: 12 residues.

A single count supports this clonotype. The V and J genes are TRBV9 and TRBJ1-3; unclear D gene. CDR1 and CDR2 from the germline V gene are SGDLS and YYNGEE. The germline V and J ends were trimmed by 0 bases and 0 bases, with 7 bases remaining between them. This CDR3 comprises 15 residues. The CDR3 region is CASSVGGVSGNTIYF. The CDR3 DNA reads TGTGCCAGCAGCGTAGGAGGAGTCTCTGGAAACACCATATATTTT.

This chain connects TRBV11-3 to TRBJ2-1; D could derive from TRBD1 or TRBD2 (6 bases each). Germline assignment: CDR1 SGHNT and CDR2 YENEEA. This CDR3 is built from 16 residues. Trimming removed 4 bases from V and 7 bases from J, with 20 bases in between. The CDR3 coding sequence is TGTGCCAGCAGCTCGTCATCCCAAGGGGGGTTGAATGAGCAGTTCTTC. It specifies CASSSSSQGGLNEQFF.